This T cell receptor beta chain was found in a study of cytomegalovirus exposure and HLA in healthy donors. Vbeta (60) and Jbeta (13) primers were used in the PCR. Libraries were prepared by immunoSEQ multiplex PCR; TCRdb keeps only in-frame clonotypes and omits some of them. The table has around 200,000 clones, around 68% seen once. The table lists this clone with a few counts. The antigen is undetermined. Findings and limits, study-wide: Among immune exposure information, only CMV serostatus was available.

The receptor comes from a man in his forties in good health and CMV-seronegative. The specimen was PBMCs.

The CDR3 DNA sequence: TGTGCCACCCGGACAGGGGGCGACTATGGCTACACCTTC. Amino acid sequence: CATRTGGDYGYTF. The chain employs TRBV7-9 and TRBJ1-2; TRBD1 matches 11 bases. Germline CDR1 is SEHNR and CDR2 is FQNEAQ (reference sequence). This CDR3 has 13 residues. V lost 10 bases, J lost 3 bases, and 4 bases stayed unmatched.